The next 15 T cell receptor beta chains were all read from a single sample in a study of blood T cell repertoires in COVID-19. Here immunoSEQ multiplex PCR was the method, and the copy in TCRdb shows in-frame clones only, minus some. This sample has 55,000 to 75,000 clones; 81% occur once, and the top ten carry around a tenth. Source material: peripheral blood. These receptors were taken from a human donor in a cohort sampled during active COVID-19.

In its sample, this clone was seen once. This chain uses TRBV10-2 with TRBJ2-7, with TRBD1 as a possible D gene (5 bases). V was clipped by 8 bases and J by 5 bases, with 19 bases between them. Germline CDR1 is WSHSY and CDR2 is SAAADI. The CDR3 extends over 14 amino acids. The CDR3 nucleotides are TGCGCCAGCCTCGAGGCAGGGTCATTTCACGAGCAGTACTTC. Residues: CASLEAGSFHEQYF.

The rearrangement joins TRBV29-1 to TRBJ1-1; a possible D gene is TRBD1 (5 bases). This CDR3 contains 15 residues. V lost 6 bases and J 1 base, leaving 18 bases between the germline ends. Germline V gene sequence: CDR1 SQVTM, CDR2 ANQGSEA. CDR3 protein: CSVTKTRARNTEAFF. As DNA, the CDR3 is TGCAGCGTCACGAAAACCAGGGCCAGGAACACTGAAGCTTTCTTT.

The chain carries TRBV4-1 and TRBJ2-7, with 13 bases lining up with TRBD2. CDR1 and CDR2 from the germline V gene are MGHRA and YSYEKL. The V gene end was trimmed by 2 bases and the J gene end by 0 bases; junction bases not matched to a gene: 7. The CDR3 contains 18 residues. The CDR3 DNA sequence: TGCGCCAGCAGCCAAACGGGACTAGCGGGAAGGATCTCCTACGAGCAGTACTTC. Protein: CASSQTGLAGRISYEQYF.

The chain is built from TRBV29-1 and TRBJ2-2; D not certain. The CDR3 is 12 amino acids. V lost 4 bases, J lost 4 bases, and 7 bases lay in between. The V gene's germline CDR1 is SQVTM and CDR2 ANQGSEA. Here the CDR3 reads CSVGGVTGELFF. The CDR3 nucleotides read TGCAGCGTTGGAGGCGTCACCGGGGAGCTGTTTTTT.

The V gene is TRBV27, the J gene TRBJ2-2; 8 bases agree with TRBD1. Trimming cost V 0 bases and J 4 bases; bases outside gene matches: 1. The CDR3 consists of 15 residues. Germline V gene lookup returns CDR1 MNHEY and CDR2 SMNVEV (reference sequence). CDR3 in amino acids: CASSLSTGGTGELFF. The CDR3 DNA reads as TGTGCCAGCAGTTTATCAACAGGGGGCACCGGGGAGCTGTTTTTT.

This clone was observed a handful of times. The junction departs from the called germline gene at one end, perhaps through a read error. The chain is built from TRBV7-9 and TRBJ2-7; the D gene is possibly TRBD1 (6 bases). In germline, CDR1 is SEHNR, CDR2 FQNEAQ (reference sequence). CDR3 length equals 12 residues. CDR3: CASSLESGTPRF. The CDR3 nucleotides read TGTGCCAGCAGCTTAGAATCCGGGACACCCCGCTTC.

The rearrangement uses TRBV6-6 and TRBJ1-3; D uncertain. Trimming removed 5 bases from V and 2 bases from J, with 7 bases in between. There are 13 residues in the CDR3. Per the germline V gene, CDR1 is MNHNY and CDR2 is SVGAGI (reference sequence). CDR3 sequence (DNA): TGTGCCAGCAGTGCCGACACTGGAAACACCATATATTTT. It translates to CASSADTGNTIYF.

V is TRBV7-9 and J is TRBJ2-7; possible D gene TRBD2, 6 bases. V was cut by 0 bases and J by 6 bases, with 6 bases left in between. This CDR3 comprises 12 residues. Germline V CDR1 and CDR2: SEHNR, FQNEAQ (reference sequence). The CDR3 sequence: CASSLASGEQYF. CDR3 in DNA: TGTGCCAGCAGCTTAGCTAGCGGCGAGCAGTACTTC.

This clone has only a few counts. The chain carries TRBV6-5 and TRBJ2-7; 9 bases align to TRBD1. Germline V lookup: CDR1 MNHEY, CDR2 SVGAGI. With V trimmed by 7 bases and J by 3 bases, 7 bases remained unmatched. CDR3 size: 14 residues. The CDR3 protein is CASKVADRGYEQYF. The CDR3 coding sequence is TGTGCCAGCAAGGTAGCGGACAGGGGCTACGAGCAGTACTTC.

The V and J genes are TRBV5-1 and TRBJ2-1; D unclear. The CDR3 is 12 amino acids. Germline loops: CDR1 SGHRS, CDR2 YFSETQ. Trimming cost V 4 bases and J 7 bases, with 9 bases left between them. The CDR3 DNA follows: TGCGCCAGCAGCCTTAACATTAATGAGCAGTTCTTC. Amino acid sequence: CASSLNINEQFF.

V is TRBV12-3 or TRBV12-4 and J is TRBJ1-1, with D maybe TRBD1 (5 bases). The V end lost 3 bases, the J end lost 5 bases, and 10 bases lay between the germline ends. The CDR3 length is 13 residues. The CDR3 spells CASSFDSRTEAFF. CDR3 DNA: TGTGCCAGCAGTTTTGACAGCAGGACTGAAGCTTTCTTT.

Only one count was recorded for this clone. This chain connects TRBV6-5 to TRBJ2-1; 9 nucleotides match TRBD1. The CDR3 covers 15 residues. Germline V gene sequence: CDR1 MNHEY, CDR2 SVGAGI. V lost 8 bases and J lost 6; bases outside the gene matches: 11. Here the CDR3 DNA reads TGTGCCAGCTTTCCGAGGGGACAGGGCGGCAATGAGCAGTTCTTC. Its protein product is CASFPRGQGGNEQFF.

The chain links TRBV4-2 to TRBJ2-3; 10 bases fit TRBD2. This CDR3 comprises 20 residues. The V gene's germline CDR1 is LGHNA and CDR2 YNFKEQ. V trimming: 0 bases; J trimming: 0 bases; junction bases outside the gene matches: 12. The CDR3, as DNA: TGTGCCAGCAGCCAAGATCCCCCAGCGGGAGGGTCCCTTAGCACAGATACGCAGTATTTT. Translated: CASSQDPPAGGSLSTDTQYF.

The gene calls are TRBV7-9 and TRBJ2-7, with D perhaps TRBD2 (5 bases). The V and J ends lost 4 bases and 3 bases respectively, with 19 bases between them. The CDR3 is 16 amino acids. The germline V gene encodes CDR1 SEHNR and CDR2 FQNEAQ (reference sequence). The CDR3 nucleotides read TGTGCCAGCAGCTCCCGGGGTAACGTCGGTGACTACGAGCAGTACTTC. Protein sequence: CASSSRGNVGDYEQYF. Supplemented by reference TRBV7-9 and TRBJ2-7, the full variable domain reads DTGVSQNPRHKITKRGQNVTFRCDPISEHNRLYWYRQTLGQGPEFLTYFQNEAQLEKSRLLSDRFSAERPKGSFSTLEIQRTEQGDSAMYLCASSSRGNVGDYEQYFGPGTRLTVT.

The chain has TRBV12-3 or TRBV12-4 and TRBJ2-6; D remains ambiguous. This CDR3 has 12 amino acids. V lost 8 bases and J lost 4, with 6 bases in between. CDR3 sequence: CASLSGANVLTF. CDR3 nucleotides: TGTGCCAGCTTATCCGGGGCCAACGTCCTGACTTTC.